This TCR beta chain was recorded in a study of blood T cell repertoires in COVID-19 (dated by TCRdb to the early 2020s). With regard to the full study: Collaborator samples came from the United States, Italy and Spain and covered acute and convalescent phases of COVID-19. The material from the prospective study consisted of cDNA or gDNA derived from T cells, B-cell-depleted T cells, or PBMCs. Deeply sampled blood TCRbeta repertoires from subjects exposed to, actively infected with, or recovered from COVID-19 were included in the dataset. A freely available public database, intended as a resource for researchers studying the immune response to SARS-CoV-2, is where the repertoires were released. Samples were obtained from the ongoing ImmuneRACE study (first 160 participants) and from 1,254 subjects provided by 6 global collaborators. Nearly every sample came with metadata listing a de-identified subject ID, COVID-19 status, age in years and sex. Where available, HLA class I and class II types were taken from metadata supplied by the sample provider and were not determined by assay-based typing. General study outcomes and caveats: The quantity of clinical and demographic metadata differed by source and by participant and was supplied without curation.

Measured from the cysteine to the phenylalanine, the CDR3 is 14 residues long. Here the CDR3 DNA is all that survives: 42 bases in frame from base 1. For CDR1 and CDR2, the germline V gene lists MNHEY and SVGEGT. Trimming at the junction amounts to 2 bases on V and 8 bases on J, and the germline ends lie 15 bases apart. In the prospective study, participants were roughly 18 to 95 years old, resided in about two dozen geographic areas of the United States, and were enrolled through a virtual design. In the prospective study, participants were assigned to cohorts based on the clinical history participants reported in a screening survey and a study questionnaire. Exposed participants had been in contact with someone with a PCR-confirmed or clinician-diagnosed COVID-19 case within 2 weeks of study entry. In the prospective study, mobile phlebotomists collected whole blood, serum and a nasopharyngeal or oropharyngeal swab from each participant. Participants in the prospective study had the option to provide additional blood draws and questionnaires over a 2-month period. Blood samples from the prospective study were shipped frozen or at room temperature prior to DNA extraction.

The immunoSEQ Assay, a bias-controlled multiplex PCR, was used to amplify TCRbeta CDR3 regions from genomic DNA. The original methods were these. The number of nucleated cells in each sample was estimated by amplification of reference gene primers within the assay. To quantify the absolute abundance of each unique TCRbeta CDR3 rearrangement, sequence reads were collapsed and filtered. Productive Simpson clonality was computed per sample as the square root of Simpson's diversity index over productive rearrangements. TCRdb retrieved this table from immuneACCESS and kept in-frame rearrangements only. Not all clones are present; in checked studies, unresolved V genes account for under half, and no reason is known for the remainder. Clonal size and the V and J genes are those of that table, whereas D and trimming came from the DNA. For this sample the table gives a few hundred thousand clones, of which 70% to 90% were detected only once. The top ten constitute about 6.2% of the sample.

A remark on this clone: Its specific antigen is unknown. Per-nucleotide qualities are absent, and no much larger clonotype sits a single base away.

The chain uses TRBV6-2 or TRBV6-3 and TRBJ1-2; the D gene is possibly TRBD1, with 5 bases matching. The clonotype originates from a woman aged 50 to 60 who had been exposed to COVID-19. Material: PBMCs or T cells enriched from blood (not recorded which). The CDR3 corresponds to CASSYRGNRSGYTF. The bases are TGTGCCAGCAGTTACCGGGGGAACAGATCCGGCTACACCTTC.